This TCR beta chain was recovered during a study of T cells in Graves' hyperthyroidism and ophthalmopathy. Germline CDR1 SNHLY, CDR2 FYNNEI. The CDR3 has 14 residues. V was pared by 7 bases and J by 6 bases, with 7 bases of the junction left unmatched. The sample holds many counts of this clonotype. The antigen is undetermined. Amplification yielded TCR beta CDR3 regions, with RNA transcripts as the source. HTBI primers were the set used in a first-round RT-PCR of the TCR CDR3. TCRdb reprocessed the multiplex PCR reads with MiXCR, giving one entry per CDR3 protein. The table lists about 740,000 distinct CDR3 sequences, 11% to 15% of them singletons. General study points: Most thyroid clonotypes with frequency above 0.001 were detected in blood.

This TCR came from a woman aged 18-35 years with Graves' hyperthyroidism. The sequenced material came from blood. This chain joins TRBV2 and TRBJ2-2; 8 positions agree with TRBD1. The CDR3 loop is CASTKGQVPGELFF. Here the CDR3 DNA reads TGTGCCAGCACTAAGGGACAGGTCCCCGGGGAGCTGTTTTTT.